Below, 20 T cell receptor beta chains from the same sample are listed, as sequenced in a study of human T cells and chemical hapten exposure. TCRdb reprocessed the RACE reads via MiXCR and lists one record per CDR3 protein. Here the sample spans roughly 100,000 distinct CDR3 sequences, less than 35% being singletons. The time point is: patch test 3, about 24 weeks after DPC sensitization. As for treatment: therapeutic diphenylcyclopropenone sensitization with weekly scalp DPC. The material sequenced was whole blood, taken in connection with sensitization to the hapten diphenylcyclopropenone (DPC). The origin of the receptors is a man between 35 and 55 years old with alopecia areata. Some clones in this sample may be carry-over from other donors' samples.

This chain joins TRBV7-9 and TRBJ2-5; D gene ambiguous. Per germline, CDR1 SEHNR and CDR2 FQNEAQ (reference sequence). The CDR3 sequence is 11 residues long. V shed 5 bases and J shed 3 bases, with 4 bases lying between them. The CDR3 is CASSAKETQYF. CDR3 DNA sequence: TGTGCCAGCAGCGCTAAAGAGACCCAGTACTTC.

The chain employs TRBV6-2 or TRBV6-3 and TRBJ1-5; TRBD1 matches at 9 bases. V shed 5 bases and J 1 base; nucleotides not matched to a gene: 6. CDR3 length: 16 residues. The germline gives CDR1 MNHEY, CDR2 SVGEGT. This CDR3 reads CASSTDRGGSNQPQHF. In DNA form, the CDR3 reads TGTGCCAGCAGTACGGACAGGGGAGGGAGCAATCAGCCCCAGCATTTT.

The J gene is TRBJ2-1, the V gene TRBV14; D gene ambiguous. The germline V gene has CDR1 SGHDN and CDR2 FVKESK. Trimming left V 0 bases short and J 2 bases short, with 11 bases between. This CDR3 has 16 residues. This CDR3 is CASSQEVGITYNEQFF. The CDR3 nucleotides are TGTGCCAGCAGCCAAGAGGTGGGAATTACCTACAATGAGCAGTTCTTC.

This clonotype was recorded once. The chain's CDR3 is CSARDYYRTEYNSPLHF. Written as DNA, the CDR3 is TGCAGTGCTAGGGACTATTATCGGACCGAGTATAATTCACCCCTCCACTTT. The J gene is TRBJ1-6, the V gene TRBV20-1; D unresolved. This CDR3 is 17 amino acids long. The germline V gene encodes CDR1 DFQATT and CDR2 SNEGSKA (reference sequence). V gave up 3 bases and J gave up 4 bases, with 19 bases separating them.

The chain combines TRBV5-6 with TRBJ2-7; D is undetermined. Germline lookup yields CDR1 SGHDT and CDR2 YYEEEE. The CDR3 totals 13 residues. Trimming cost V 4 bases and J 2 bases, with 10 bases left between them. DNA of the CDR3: TGTGCCAGCAGCCAGGCCTATACCTACGAGCAGTACTTC. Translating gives CASSQAYTYEQYF.

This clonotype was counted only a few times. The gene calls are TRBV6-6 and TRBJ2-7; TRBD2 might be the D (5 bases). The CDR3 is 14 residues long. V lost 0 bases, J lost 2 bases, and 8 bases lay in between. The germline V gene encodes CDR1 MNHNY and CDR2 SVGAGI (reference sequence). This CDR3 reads CASSYSSGPYEQYV. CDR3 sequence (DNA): TGTGCCAGCAGTTACTCGAGCGGTCCCTACGAGCAGTACGTC.

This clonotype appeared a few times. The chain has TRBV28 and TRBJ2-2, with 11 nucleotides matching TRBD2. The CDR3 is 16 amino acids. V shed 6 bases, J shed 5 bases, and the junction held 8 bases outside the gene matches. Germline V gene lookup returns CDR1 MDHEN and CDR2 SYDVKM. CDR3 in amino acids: CASSPTSGRGTGELFF. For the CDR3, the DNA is TGTGCCAGCAGCCCCACTAGCGGGAGAGGTACCGGGGAGCTGTTTTTT.

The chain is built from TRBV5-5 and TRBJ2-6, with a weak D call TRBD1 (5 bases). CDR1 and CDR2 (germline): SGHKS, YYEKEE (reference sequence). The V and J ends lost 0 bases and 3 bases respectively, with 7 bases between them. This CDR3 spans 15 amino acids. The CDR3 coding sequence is TGTGCCAGCAGCTTGGAAGGGGTTGGGGCCAACGTCCTGACTTTC. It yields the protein CASSLEGVGANVLTF.

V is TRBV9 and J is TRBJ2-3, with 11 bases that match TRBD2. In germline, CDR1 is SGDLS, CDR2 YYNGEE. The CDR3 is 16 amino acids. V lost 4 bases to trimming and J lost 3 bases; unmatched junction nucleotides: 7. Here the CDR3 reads CASSLPLAGGTDTQYF. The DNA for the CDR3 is TGTGCCAGCAGCTTACCTCTAGCGGGAGGAACAGATACGCAGTATTTT.

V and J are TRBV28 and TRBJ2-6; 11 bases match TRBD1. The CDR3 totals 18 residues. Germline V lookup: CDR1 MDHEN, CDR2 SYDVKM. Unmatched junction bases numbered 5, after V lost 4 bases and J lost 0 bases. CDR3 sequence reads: CASSWTGGLFSGANVLTF. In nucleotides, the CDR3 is TGTGCCAGCAGTTGGACAGGGGGCCTTTTCTCTGGGGCCAACGTCCTGACTTTC.

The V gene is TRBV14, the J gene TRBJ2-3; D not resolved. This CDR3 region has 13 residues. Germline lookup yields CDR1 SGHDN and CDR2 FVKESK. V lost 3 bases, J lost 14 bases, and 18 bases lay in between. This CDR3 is CASSHSQTRRLYF. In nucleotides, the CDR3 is TGTGCCAGCAGCCACTCCCAAACCCGGCGTCTGTATTTT.

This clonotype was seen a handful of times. The CDR3 region is CASNLPGAKLFF. CDR3 DNA sequence: TGTGCCAGCAACCTGCCTGGGGCGAAACTGTTTTTT. This chain uses TRBV6-6 with TRBJ1-4, with D tentatively TRBD1 (5 bases). Germline V gene sequence: CDR1 MNHNY, CDR2 SVGAGI (reference sequence). Trimming stripped 7 bases from V and 11 bases from J, with 14 bases between. The CDR3 spans 12 residues.

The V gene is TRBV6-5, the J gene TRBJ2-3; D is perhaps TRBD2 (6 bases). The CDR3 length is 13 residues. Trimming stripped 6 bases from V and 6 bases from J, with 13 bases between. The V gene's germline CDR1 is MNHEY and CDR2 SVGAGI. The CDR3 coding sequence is TGTGCCAGCAGCAAAACTAGCTTTGATACGCAGTATTTT. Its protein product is CASSKTSFDTQYF.

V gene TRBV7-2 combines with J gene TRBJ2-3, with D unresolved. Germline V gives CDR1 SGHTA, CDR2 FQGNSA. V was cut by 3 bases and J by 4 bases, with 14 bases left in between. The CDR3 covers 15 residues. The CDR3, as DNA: TGTGCCAGCAGCTTTTACAATTCCGACGCAGATACGCAGTATTTT. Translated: CASSFYNSDADTQYF.

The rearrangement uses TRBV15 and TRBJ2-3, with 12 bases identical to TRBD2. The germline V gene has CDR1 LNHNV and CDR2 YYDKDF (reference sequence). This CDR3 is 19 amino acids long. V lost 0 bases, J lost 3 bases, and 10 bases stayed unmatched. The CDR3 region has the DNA TGTGCCACCAGCAGAGATCCCTATAGACTAGCGGGAGAAACAGATACGCAGTATTTT. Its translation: CATSRDPYRLAGETDTQYF.

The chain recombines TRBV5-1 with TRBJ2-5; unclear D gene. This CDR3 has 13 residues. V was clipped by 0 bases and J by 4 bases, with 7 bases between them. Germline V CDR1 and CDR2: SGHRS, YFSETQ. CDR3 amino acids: CASSLEVRETQYF. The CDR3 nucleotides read TGCGCCAGCAGCTTGGAAGTCAGAGAGACCCAGTACTTC.

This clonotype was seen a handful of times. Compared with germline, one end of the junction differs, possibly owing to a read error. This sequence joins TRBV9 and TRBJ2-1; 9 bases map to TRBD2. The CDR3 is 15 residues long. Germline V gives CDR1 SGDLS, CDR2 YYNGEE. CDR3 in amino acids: CASTLAGESSNEQFF. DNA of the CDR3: TGTGCCAGTACGTTAGCGGGAGAATCCTCCAATGAGCAGTTCTTC.

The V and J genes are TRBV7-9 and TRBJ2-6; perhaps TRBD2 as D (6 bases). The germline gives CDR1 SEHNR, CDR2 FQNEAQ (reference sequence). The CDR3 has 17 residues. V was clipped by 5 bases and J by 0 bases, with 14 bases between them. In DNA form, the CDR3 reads TGTGCCAGCAGCCGGGACTTTCTCCGCTCTGGGGCCAACGTCCTGACTTTC. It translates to CASSRDFLRSGANVLTF.

DNA for the CDR3: TGCAGTGCTGCTAGGACTAGCGTGGGTATGGACGAGCAGTACTTC. Amino acids: CSAARTSVGMDEQYF. The chain links TRBV20-1 to TRBJ2-7, with 9 bases identical to TRBD2. This CDR3 is 15 amino acids long. Germline assignment: CDR1 DFQATT and CDR2 SNEGSKA (reference sequence). V shed 5 bases and J 5 bases; nucleotides not matched to a gene: 13.

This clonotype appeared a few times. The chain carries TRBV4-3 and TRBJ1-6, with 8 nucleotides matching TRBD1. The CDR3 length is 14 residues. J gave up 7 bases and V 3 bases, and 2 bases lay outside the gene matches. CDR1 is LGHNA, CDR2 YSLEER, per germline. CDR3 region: CASSQWTGNSPLHF. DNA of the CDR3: TGCGCCAGCAGCCAGTGGACAGGGAATTCACCCCTCCACTTT.